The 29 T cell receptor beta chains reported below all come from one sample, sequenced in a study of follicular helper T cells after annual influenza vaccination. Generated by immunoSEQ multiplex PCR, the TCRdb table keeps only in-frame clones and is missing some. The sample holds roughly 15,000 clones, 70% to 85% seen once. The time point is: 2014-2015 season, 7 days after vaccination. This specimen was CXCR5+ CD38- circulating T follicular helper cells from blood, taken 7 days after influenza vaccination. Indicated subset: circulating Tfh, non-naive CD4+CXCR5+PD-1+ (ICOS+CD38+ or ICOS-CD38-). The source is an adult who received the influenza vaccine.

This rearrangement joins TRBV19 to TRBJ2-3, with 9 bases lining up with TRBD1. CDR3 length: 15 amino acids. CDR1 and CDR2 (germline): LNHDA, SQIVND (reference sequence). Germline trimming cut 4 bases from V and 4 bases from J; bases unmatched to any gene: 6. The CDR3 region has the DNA TGTGCCAGTAGTACCCGACAGGGGGGGGCAGATACGCAGTATTTT. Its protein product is CASSTRQGGADTQYF. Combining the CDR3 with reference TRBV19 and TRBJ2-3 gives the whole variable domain DGGITQSPKYLFRKEGQNVTLSCEQNLNHDAMYWYRQDPGQGLRLIYYSQIVNDFQKGDIAEGYSVSREKKESFPLTVTSAQKNPTAFYLCASSTRQGGADTQYFGPGTRLTVL.

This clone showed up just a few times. CDR3 sequence: CASSTSSGAQGNIQYF. CDR3 nucleotide sequence: TGTGCCAGCAGTACTAGCAGCGGGGCGCAGGGAAACATTCAGTACTTC. The V call is TRBV4-2, the J call TRBJ2-4; 7 bases map to TRBD2. The CDR3 totals 16 residues. Germline CDR1 LGHNA, CDR2 YNFKEQ. Germline trimming cut 6 bases from V and 6 bases from J; bases unmatched to any gene: 14.

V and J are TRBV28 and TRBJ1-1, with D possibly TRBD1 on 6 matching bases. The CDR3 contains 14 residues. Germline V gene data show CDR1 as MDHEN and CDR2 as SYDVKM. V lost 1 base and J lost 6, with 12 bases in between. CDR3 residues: CASSLLNRVSEAFF. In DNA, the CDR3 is TGTGCCAGCAGTTTATTAAACAGGGTATCTGAAGCTTTCTTT.

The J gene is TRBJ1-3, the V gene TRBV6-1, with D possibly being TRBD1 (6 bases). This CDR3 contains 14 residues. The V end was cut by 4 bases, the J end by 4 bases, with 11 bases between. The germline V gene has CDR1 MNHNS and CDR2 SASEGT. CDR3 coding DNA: TGTGCCAGCAGTGTCTCTGGGGGCGGAAACACCATATATTTT. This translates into CASSVSGGGNTIYF.

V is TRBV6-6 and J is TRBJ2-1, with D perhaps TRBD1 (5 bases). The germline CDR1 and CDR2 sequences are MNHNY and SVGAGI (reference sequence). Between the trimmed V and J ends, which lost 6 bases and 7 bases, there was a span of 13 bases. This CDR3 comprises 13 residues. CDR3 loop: CASSPLKGNEQFF. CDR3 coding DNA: TGTGCCAGCAGCCCCCTTAAGGGGAATGAGCAGTTCTTC.

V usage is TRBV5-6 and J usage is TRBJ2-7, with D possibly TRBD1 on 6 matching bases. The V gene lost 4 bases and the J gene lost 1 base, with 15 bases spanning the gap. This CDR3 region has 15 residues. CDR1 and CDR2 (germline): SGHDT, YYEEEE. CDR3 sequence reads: CASSAGPGVSYEQYF. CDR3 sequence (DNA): TGTGCCAGCAGCGCGGGCCCAGGGGTGTCCTACGAGCAGTACTTC.

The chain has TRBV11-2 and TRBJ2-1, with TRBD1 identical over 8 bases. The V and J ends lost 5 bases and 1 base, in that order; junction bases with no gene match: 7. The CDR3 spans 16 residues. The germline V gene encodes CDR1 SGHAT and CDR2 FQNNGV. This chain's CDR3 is CASSKHGQGSYNEQFF. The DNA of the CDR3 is TGTGCCAGCAGCAAACACGGACAGGGATCCTACAATGAGCAGTTCTTC.

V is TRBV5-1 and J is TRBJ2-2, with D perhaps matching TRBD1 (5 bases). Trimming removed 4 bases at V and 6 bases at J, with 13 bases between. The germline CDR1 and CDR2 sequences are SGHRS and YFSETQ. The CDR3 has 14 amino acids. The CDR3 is CASSRDQGAGELFF. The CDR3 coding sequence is TGCGCCAGCAGCCGCGACCAGGGCGCCGGGGAGCTGTTTTTT.

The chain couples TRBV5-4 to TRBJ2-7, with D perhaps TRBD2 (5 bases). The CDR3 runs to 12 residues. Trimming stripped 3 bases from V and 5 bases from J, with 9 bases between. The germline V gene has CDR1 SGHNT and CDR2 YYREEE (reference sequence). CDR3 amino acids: CASSSPGNEQYF. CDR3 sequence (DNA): TGTGCCAGCAGCTCCCCGGGAAACGAGCAGTACTTC.

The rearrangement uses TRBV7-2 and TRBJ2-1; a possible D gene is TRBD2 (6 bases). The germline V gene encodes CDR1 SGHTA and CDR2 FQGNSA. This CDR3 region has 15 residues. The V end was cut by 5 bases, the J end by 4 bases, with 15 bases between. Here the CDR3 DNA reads TGTGCCAGCAGCCTTGGGACTTCACCTTACAATGAGCAGTTCTTC. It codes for CASSLGTSPYNEQFF.

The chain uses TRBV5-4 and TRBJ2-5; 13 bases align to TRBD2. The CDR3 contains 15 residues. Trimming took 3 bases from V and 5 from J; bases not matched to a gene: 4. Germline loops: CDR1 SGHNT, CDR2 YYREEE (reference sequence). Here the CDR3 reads CASSSLAGGPETQYF. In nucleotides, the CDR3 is TGTGCCAGCAGCTCACTAGCGGGGGGGCCCGAGACCCAGTACTTC.

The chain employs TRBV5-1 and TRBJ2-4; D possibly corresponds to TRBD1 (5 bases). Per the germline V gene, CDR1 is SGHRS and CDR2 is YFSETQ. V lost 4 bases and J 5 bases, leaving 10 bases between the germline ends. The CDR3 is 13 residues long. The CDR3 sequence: CASSHQGENIQYF. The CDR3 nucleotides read TGCGCCAGCAGCCATCAAGGGGAAAACATTCAGTACTTC. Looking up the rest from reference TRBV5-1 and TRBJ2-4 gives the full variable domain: KAGVTQTPRYLIKTRGQQVTLSCSPISGHRSVSWYQQTPGQGLQFLFEYFSETQRNKGNFPGRFSGRQFSNSRSEMNVSTLELGDSALYLCASSHQGENIQYFGAGTRLSVL.

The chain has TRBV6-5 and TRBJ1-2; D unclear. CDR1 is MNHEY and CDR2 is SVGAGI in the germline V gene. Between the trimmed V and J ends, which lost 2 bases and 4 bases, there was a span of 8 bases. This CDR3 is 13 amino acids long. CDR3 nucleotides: TGTGCCAGCAGTTACGGCAGAACCTATGGCTACACCTTC. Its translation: CASSYGRTYGYTF.

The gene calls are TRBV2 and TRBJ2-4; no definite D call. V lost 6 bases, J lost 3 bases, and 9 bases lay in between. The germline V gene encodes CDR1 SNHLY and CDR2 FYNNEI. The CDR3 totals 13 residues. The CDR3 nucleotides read TGTGCCAGCAGCCTCCGGGTCAAAAACATTCAGTACTTC. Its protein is CASSLRVKNIQYF.

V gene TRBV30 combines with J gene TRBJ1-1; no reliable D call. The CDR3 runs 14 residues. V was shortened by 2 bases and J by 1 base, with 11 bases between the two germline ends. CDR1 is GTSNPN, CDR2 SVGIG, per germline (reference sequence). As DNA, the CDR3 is TGTGCCTGGAGTAAGGGAGGGAGGAACACTGAAGCTTTCTTT. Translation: CAWSKGGRNTEAFF.

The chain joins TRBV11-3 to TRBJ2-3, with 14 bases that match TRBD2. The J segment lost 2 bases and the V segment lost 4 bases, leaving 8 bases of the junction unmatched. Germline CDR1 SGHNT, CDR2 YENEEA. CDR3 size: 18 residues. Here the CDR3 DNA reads TGTGCCAGCAGCTCCGGACTAGCGGGAGGATTGTCCACAGATACGCAGTATTTT. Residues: CASSSGLAGGLSTDTQYF.

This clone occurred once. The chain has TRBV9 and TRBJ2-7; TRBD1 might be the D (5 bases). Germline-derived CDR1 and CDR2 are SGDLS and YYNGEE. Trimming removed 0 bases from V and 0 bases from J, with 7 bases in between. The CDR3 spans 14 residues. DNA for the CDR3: TGTGCCAGCAGCGTAGGACAGAGCTCCTACGAGCAGTACTTC. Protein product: CASSVGQSSYEQYF.

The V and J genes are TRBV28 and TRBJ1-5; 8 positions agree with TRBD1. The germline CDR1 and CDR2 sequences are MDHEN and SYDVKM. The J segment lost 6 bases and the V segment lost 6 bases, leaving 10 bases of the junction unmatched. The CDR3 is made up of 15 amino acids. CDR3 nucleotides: TGTGCCAGCAGAATACTCGGACAGGGTGGTCAGCCCCAGCATTTT. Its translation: CASRILGQGGQPQHF.

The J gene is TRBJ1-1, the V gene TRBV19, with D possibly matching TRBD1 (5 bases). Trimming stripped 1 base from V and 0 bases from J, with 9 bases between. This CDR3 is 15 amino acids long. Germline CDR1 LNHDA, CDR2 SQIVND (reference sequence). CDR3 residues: CASSIAGHMNTEAFF. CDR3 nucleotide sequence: TGTGCCAGTAGTATAGCCGGACATATGAACACTGAAGCTTTCTTT.

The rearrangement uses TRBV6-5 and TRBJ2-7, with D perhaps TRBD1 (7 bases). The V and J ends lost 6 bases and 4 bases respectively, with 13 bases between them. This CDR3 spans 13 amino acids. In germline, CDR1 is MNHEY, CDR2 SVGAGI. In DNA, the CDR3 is TGTGCCAGCAGATCGGGGGACAGATACGAGCAGTACTTC. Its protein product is CASRSGDRYEQYF.

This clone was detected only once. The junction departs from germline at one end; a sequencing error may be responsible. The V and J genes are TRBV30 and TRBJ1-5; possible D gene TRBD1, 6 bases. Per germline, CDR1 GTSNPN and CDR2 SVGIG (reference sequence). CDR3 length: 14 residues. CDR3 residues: CAWSGGQSRQTQHF. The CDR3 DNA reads TGTGCCTGGAGTGGCGGACAGTCTCGTCAGACCCAGCATTTT.

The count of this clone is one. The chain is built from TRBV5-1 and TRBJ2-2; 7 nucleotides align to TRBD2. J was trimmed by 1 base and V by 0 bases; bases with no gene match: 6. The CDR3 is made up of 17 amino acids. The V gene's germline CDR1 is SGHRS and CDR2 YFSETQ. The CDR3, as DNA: TGCGCCAGCAGCTTGGCCCCCGGGACTATGAACACCGGGGAGCTGTTTTTT. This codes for CASSLAPGTMNTGELFF.

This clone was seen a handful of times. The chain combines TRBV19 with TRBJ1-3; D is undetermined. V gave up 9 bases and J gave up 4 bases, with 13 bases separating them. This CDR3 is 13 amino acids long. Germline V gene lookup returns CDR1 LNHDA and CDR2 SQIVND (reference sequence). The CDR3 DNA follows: TGTGCCAGCAATCGACAAATAGGAAACACCATATATTTT. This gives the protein CASNRQIGNTIYF.

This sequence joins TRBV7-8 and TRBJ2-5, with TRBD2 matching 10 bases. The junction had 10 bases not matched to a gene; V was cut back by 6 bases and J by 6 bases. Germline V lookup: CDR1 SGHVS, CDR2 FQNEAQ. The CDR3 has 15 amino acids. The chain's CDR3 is CASSASGSGVKTQYF. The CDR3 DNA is TGTGCCAGCAGTGCTAGCGGGAGTGGGGTAAAGACCCAGTACTTC.

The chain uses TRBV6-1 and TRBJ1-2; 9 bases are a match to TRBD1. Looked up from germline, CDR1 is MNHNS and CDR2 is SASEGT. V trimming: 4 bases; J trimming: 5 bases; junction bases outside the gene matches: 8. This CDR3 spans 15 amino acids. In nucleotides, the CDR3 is TGTGCCAGCAGTGCCGGGACAGGGATAAAATATGGCTACACCTTC. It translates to CASSAGTGIKYGYTF.

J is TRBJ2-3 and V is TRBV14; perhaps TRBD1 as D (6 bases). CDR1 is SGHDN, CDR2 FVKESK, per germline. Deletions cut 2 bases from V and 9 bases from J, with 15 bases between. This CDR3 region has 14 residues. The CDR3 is CASSQSGGFNTQYF. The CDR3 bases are TGTGCCAGCAGCCAATCTGGGGGCTTCAACACGCAGTATTTT.

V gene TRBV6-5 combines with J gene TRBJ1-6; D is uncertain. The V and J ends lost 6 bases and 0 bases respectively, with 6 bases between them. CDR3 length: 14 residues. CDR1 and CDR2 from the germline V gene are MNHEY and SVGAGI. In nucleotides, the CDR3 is TGTGCCAGCAGGGGGAGCTCCTATAATTCACCCCTCCACTTT. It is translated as CASRGSSYNSPLHF.

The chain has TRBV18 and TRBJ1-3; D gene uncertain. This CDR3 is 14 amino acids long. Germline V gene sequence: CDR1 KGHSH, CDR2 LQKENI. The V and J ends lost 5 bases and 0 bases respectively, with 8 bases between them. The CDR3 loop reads CASSTAISGNTIYF. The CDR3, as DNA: TGTGCCAGCTCAACAGCCATCTCTGGAAACACCATATATTTT.

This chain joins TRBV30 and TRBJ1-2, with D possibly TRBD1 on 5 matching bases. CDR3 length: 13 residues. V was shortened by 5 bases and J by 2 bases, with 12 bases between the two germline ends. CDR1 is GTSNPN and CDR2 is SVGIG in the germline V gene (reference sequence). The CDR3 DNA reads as TGTGCCTGGTCGCGGGACGAAAACTATGGCTACACCTTC. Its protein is CAWSRDENYGYTF. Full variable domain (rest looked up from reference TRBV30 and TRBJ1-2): SQTIHQWPATLVQPVGSPLSLECTVEGTSNPNLYWYRQAAGRGLQLLFYSVGIGQISSEVPQNLSASRPQDRQFILSSKKLLLSDSGFYLCAWSRDENYGYTFGSGTRLTVV.